The present entry profiles one TCR beta chain with its context. It has no known antigen specificity. Base qualities are not provided; no much larger clone lies one nucleotide away. The sample belongs to a study of T cell responses to AZD1222 COVID-19 vaccine (dated by TCRdb to the early 2020s). About the study as a whole: AZD1222 recipients with second doses at about 4 weeks or about 12 weeks were pooled, because spike-specific TCR depth and breadth did not differ between schedules. TCR sequencing was performed for about 250 trial participants, of whom about 200 were given two doses of AZD1222 and about 25 were given two doses of MenACWY control vaccine. Trial participants were enrolled by age into 18-55, 56-69 and 70-plus year subgroups, with 148, 28 and 57 TCR-sequenced participants respectively.

In light of the paper, this sample's time point label describes: baseline before first vaccination. Samples from vaccinated people were obtained from the UK trials COV001 and COV002, which included a single-blind randomized controlled phase 2/3 trial of AZD1222 (ChAdOx1 nCoV-19) in healthy adults. For TCRbeta chain sequencing, PBMC samples were collected from trial participants at day 0 and at day 28 after the second dose. Paper-wide results and their limitations: Most participants were white British and females outnumbered males, and the authors suggested that clonal diversity may have been underestimated. Conclusions about previously exposed vaccinees are limited, since just a handful of AZD1222 recipients were seropositive for SARS-CoV-2 at baseline. The 56-69-year group was small, and its depth increase did not reach significance, likely because of low power. No day 14 peak-response samples were available, so repertoires were characterized only after the peak T cell response. The vaccine-associated CD4 TCRs covered the entire spike protein, and the dominant responses fell in regions 160-218 and 743-854. Nearly half of unique spike-specific TCRs reportedly recognized epitopes outside regions mutated in the B.1.351 and B.1.1.7 variants. A significant rise in spike-specific TCR breadth and depth was observed after two AZD1222 doses relative to day 0 and relative to MenACWY recipients.

The CDR3 regions of human TCRbeta chains were analyzed by immunosequencing. Per the authors' processing: Repertoire TCRs were checked for matches against a reference library of SARS-CoV-2-specific TCRs that had been generated using the MIRA antigen-specificity platform. Breadth was defined as the fraction of unique TCRs that were SARS-CoV-2-associated, and depth was defined as the fraction of total T cells that were SARS-CoV-2-associated. Each spike-specific TCR was assigned to its reactive spike region and to a CD4 or CD8 class using the MIRA data. Log10-transformed breadth and depth values were compared by one-way ANOVA with Sidak's multiple comparisons tests. Entries here come from immuneACCESS through TCRdb and include only in-frame sequences with V and J called. Some clones fail to appear in such tables; in the studies checked, an unresolved V gene covers under half of the shortfall, and the cause of the remainder is unknown. The V and J calls and clone size are taken from that table; D and trimming were inferred from the DNA. The sample table lists approximately 110,000 clones, approximately 91% of them with a count of one. The ten largest clones represent less than 8.5% of the sample.

V has 6 bases trimmed and J has 7 bases trimmed; junction bases matching no gene number 5. The CDR3 runs 13 amino acids, cysteine and phenylalanine included. CDR3 DNA is the only sequence kept; it has 39 bases, read in frame from the first base. CDR1 LNHNV and CDR2 YYDKDF are derived from the germline V gene (reference sequence). The rearranged chain carries TRBV15 and TRBJ2-2; 7 middle bases align to TRBD2. The sequence derives from an adult in good health. Here the sequenced sample was peripheral blood, taken on day 0 of AZD1222 vaccination. The CDR3 region reads CATSTTGGGELFF. The DNA sequence is TGTGCCACCAGTACTACGGGGGGCGGGGAGCTGTTTTTT.